Listed below are T cell receptor beta chains from one sample, sequenced in a study of monozygotic twins with inflammatory bowel disease. No DNA is given; TCRdb re-called the 5' RACE reads and lists each CDR3 protein once. The sample is made up of 350,000 to 400,000 distinct CDR3 sequences, and the top ten hold just over 2.5% of it. The material sequenced was blood. These receptors all come from a human donor with ulcerative colitis or Crohn's disease, or a healthy co-twin of an affected twin (not recorded which). Both conserved end residues are part of each CDR3.

TRBJ1-6,TRBV12-3/TRBV12-4,CASSLGTVLHF
TRBJ1-2,TRBV4-1,CASSQDRGGLYGYTF
TRBJ2-5,TRBV20-1,CSRYGGSRETQYF
TRBJ2-5,TRBV7-2,CASSLTGLSQETQYF
TRBJ1-1,TRBV4-2,CASSQLIGQGGTEAFF
TRBJ2-2,TRBV29-1,CSVDYQGNTGELFF
TRBJ1-6,TRBV12-3/TRBV12-4,CASSLTGNNSPLHF
TRBJ1-5,TRBV27,CASSLGGSAQPQHF
TRBJ2-1,TRBV20-1,CSARVTSGGPVKYNEQFF
TRBJ1-5,TRBV7-2,CASSSGYVGNQPQHF
TRBJ2-1,TRBV7-3,CASSLTGLAGGRWKFF
TRBJ2-3,TRBV4-3,CASSQEGTSTDTQYF
TRBJ2-6,TRBV19,CASSSGQRTGANVLTF
TRBJ2-7,TRBV12-3/TRBV12-4,CASTSQGQISYEQYF
TRBJ2-5,TRBV7-9,CASSPGARQETQYF
TRBJ2-3,TRBV28,CAGKAGGTDTQYF
TRBJ1-6,TRBV7-6,CASSLDVGREPLHF